The 17 T cell receptor beta chains reported below all come from one sample, sequenced in a study of identical twins. Via MiXCR, TCRdb re-called the 5' RACE reads, giving one row per CDR3 protein. The sample has 450,000 or so distinct CDR3 sequences, 18% seen once. The specimen sequenced was naive T cells sorted from blood. The source is a man in his fifties in good health.

V usage is TRBV15 and J usage is TRBJ1-1; 7 bases map to TRBD1. V was pared by 0 bases and J by 11 bases, with 9 bases of the junction left unmatched. The CDR3 runs 14 residues. Looked up from germline, CDR1 is LNHNV and CDR2 is YYDKDF (reference sequence). The DNA of the CDR3 is TGTGCCACCAGCAGAGATCGAAAACAGGGGTGGGCTTTCTTT. It is translated as CATSRDRKQGWAFF.

The chain links TRBV9 to TRBJ2-5; the match to TRBD2 covers 12 bases. The V gene's germline CDR1 is SGDLS and CDR2 YYNGEE. There are 15 residues in the CDR3. V was pared by 0 bases and J by 4 bases, with 1 base of the junction left unmatched. The CDR3 spells CASSVASGRGETQYF. CDR3 nucleotide sequence: TGTGCCAGCAGCGTAGCTAGCGGGAGGGGAGAGACCCAGTACTTC.

This clonotype was recorded a few times. The chain combines TRBV5-5 with TRBJ2-7; no firm D call. Trimming stripped 0 bases from V and 3 bases from J, with 10 bases between. CDR1 is SGHKS and CDR2 is YYEKEE in the germline V gene (reference sequence). The CDR3 is 14 residues long. CDR3 nucleotide sequence: TGTGCCAGCAGCTTGGGTGTAGGGTTCTACGAGCAGTACTTC. Translated: CASSLGVGFYEQYF.

CDR3 nucleotide sequence: TGTGCCAGCAGCTTGGCAATGGGGTTCGGACAGGAATATGGCTACACCTTC. Amino acids: CASSLAMGFGQEYGYTF. J is TRBJ1-2 and V is TRBV5-4; 7 bases fit TRBD1. Germline assignment: CDR1 SGHNT and CDR2 YYREEE (reference sequence). Trimming at V came to 0 bases and at J to 5 bases, leaving 13 bases not matched to a gene. The length of the CDR3 is 17 residues.

A few counts support this clonotype. The chain carries TRBV24-1 and TRBJ2-3; a weak D match, TRBD2 (5 bases). The CDR3 extends over 13 amino acids. The V gene's germline CDR1 is KGHDR and CDR2 SFDVKD. The V end was cut by 8 bases, the J end by 3 bases, with 11 bases between. The CDR3 DNA reads TGTGCCACCATGGACTGGCAAACAGATACGCAGTATTTT. It translates to CATMDWQTDTQYF.

This clonotype has a handful of counts. This rearrangement joins TRBV12-3 or TRBV12-4 to TRBJ2-1, with D possibly called TRBD1 or TRBD2 (5 bases each). CDR3 length equals 14 residues. V lost 5 bases to trimming and J lost 5 bases, with 13 bases between them. DNA of the CDR3: TGTGCCAGCAGTATTACCGGGACCAACAATGAGCAGTTCTTC. Translation: CASSITGTNNEQFF.

The chain is built from TRBV10-2 and TRBJ1-2, with 11 bases that match TRBD1. Losses at the gene ends were 4 bases for V and 4 bases for J; bases not matched to a gene: 5. The CDR3 spans 15 residues. CDR1 WSHSY and CDR2 SAAADI come from the germline V gene. The CDR3 DNA is TGCGCCAGCAGTGCCGGGACAGGGGGTGGCTATGGCTACACCTTC. This codes for CASSAGTGGGYGYTF.

In this sample, this clonotype turned up many times. This chain uses TRBV5-1 with TRBJ2-3; weak D call: TRBD2 (5 bases). Germline V gives CDR1 SGHRS, CDR2 YFSETQ. Trimming took off 4 bases at V and 2 bases at J, with 14 bases between the two ends. This CDR3 comprises 15 residues. The CDR3 region is CASSREQLNTDTQYF. The CDR3, as DNA: TGCGCCAGCAGCCGGGAACAGCTTAACACAGATACGCAGTATTTT. The full variable domain, rest sourced from reference TRBV5-1 and TRBJ2-3, is KAGVTQTPRYLIKTRGQQVTLSCSPISGHRSVSWYQQTPGQGLQFLFEYFSETQRNKGNFPGRFSGRQFSNSRSEMNVSTLELGDSALYLCASSREQLNTDTQYFGPGTRLTVL.

The chain is built from TRBV4-2 and TRBJ1-1; D ambiguous. Per germline, CDR1 LGHNA and CDR2 YNFKEQ. This CDR3 is built from 14 residues. The ends were cut back, 4 bases at V and 0 bases at J, with 9 bases in the middle. The CDR3 nucleotides are TGTGCCAGCAGCCTGAACTGGATGAACACTGAAGCTTTCTTT. Protein product: CASSLNWMNTEAFF.

This clonotype was detected only a few times. J is TRBJ2-1 and V is TRBV4-2, with D uncertain. The CDR3 covers 15 residues. Looked up from germline, CDR1 is LGHNA and CDR2 is YNFKEQ. V was shortened by 0 bases and J by 4 bases, with 10 bases between the two germline ends. Here the CDR3 DNA reads TGTGCCAGCAGCCAAGACCGGGTACGGTACAATGAGCAGTTCTTC. This gives the protein CASSQDRVRYNEQFF.

The CDR3 loop is CATMRDISTLAKNIQYF. CDR3 DNA sequence: TGTGCCACCATGCGGGATATCTCTACTCTAGCCAAAAACATTCAGTACTTC. The rearrangement links TRBV10-3 to TRBJ2-4; D is possibly TRBD2 (6 bases). The V and J ends lost 10 bases and 0 bases respectively, with 22 bases between them. CDR1 is ENHRY, CDR2 SYGVKD, per germline. The CDR3 has 17 residues.

This clonotype showed up many times. This chain connects TRBV9 to TRBJ2-7; TRBD1 agrees at 11 bases. From germline, CDR1 is SGDLS and CDR2 YYNGEE. The ends lost 0 bases at V and 3 bases at J; junction bases unmatched: 2. CDR3 length: 15 residues. This CDR3 is CASSVGTGGLYEQYF. The DNA of the CDR3 is TGTGCCAGCAGCGTAGGGACAGGGGGCCTCTACGAGCAGTACTTC.

With respect to this clonotype: This could be a read error, since a much larger clone is one nucleotide away. The CDR3 ends on some other residue instead of the conserved phenylalanine or tryptophan, so this is likely a read error. V gene TRBV20-1 combines with J gene TRBJ2-7; 8 nucleotides agree with TRBD1. Trimming removed 3 bases from V and 4 bases from J; junction bases left unmatched: 2. This CDR3 is built from 12 residues. Germline CDR1 and CDR2: DFQATT and SNEGSKA (reference sequence). The CDR3 is CSARTGAYEQYY. DNA for the CDR3: TGCAGTGCTAGGACAGGGGCGTACGAGCAGTACTAC.

At least ten counts were recorded for this clonotype. This sequence joins TRBV7-9 and TRBJ2-7; D perhaps matches TRBD1 (7 bases). The CDR3 loop spans 15 amino acids. With 5 bases removed from V and 3 bases from J, the gap between germline ends came to 17 bases. Germline CDR1 and CDR2: SEHNR and FQNEAQ (reference sequence). CDR3 sequence reads: CASSPLDRDFYEQYF. The CDR3 DNA reads TGTGCCAGCAGCCCCTTAGACAGGGACTTCTACGAGCAGTACTTC.

J is TRBJ2-3 and V is TRBV15; D perhaps matches TRBD1 (5 bases). The CDR3 totals 13 residues. Trimming pared 0 bases from V and 5 bases from J, leaving 6 bases between. The germline gives CDR1 LNHNV, CDR2 YYDKDF (reference sequence). The CDR3 DNA is TGTGCCACCAGCAGAGACCAGGGAGATACGCAGTATTTT. Its protein product is CATSRDQGDTQYF.

This rearrangement joins TRBV12-3 or TRBV12-4 to TRBJ2-1; 7 nucleotides line up with TRBD2. The CDR3 has 13 residues. V dropped 3 bases and J dropped 6; count of bases not matched to a gene: 2. The CDR3 sequence is CASSFPSGNEQFF. CDR3 nucleotide sequence: TGTGCCAGCAGTTTTCCTAGCGGCAATGAGCAGTTCTTC.

This clonotype was counted only a few times. The gene calls are TRBV19 and TRBJ2-1; D ambiguous. The CDR3 covers 14 residues. V dropped 11 bases and J dropped 8 bases, with 22 bases sitting between them. The germline CDR1 and CDR2 sequences are LNHDA and SQIVND (reference sequence). The CDR3 is CASRKERSPDEQFF. In DNA, the CDR3 is TGTGCCTCCCGAAAGGAAAGGAGCCCCGATGAGCAGTTCTTC.